These 7 T cell receptor beta chains share one sample of origin, sequenced in a study of blood T cell repertoires in COVID-19 (TCRdb year 2020). To prepare the library, the immunoSEQ multiplex PCR assay was applied. Held by TCRdb, this immuneACCESS table contains in-frame sequences only and omits some clones. Under half of the omission traces to an unresolved V gene where checked; the cause of the rest is unknown. This sample gives about 270,000 clones in total; around 89% of them show up just once. The ten largest clones capture 1% to 1.5% of the sample. Sequenced sample: PBMCs or T cells enriched from blood (not recorded which). All receptors come from a woman aged 40-49 years with acute COVID-19.

V and J are TRBV5-6 and TRBJ1-4; 11 bases agree with TRBD1. Germline loops: CDR1 SGHDT, CDR2 YYEEEE. The CDR3 extends over 16 amino acids. Trimming cost V 4 bases and J 8 bases; bases outside gene matches: 10. CDR3 DNA sequence: TGTGCCAGCAGCACCTGGACAGGGGGCTCGCGGGAAAAACTGTTTTTT. It encodes CASSTWTGGSREKLFF.

The rearrangement joins TRBV27 to TRBJ2-1; 8 nucleotides match TRBD2. Looked up from germline, CDR1 is MNHEY and CDR2 is SMNVEV (reference sequence). CDR3 length: 13 residues. Trimming took 6 bases from V and 7 from J; bases not matched to a gene: 5. This chain's CDR3 is CASRGGGRNEQFF. In DNA form, the CDR3 reads TGTGCCAGCAGGGGGGGCGGGAGGAATGAGCAGTTCTTC.

The chain couples TRBV30 to TRBJ1-1; a weak D match, TRBD1 (5 bases). Trimming took 2 bases from V and 4 from J, leaving 14 bases between them. CDR1 and CDR2 from the germline V gene are GTSNPN and SVGIG (reference sequence). The CDR3 runs to 14 residues. The DNA of the CDR3 is TGTGCCTGGAGTACAGGCGGGGTGGCCACTGAAGCTTTCTTT. Amino acids: CAWSTGGVATEAFF.

The chain has TRBV18 and TRBJ1-2; no definite D call. The V gene's germline CDR1 is KGHSH and CDR2 LQKENI. V gave up 2 bases and J gave up 6 bases, with 13 bases separating them. The CDR3 loop spans 14 amino acids. The CDR3 is CASSPSPGEDGYTF. In DNA form, the CDR3 reads TGTGCCAGCTCACCATCGCCGGGAGAGGATGGCTACACCTTC.

This clone came up a few times. J is TRBJ1-2 and V is TRBV10-1; unclear D gene. Germline CDR1 and CDR2: WNHNN and SYGVQD (reference sequence). The CDR3 spans 13 residues. Trimming left V 5 bases short and J 4 bases short, with 11 bases between. CDR3 DNA sequence: TGCGCCAGCAGTTCGGGAAAAACCTATGGCTACACCTTC. Translated, it gives CASSSGKTYGYTF.

The V gene is TRBV7-2, the J gene TRBJ1-2; 7 bases line up with TRBD1. Losses at the gene ends were 2 bases for V and 4 bases for J; bases not matched to a gene: 7. CDR1 is SGHTA, CDR2 FQGNSA, per germline. The CDR3 has 15 amino acids. CDR3 coding DNA: TGTGCCAGCAGCTTAAACCCGGGACAGCTCTATGGCTACACCTTC. It yields the protein CASSLNPGQLYGYTF.

The CDR3 DNA reads as TGTGCCAGCAGTTATTCGGGGGTCTATGGCTACACCTTC. Protein product: CASSYSGVYGYTF. V and J are TRBV6-5 and TRBJ1-2; possibly TRBD1 for D (5 bases). CDR1 MNHEY and CDR2 SVGAGI come from the germline V gene. Trimming stripped 3 bases from V and 4 bases from J, with 9 bases between. CDR3 size: 13 residues.